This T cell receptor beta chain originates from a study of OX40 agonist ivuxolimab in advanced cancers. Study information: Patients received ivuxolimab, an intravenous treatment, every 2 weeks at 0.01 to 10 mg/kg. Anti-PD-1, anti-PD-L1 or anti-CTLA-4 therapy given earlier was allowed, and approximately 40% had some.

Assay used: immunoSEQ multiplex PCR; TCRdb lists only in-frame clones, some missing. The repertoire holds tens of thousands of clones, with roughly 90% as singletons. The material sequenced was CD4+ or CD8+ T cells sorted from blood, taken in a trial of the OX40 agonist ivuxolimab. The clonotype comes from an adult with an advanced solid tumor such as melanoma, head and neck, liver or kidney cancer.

CDR3 coding DNA: TGTGCCAGCAGCCTAAACAGGGAAGCTAACTATGGCTACACCTTC. Amino acids: CASSLNREANYGYTF. The rearrangement joins TRBV5-8 to TRBJ1-2; the D gene is possibly TRBD1 (6 bases). The germline V and J ends were trimmed by 4 bases and 0 bases, with 13 bases remaining between them. From germline, CDR1 is SGHTS and CDR2 YDEGEE. CDR3 length: 15 residues.